Listed below are T cell receptor beta chains from one sample, sequenced in a study of shared clonotypes between healthy human individuals. This table comes from immunoSEQ multiplex PCR, and its TCRdb copy is limited to in-frame clones, with some not included. The sample has 300,000 to 400,000 clones, about 74% seen once. The sample comprised memory CD4+ T cells sorted from blood. These TCRs come from a man aged 30 to 39 in good health. Both conserved end residues are part of each CDR3. A D gene is named only where the DNA matches it firmly. Only some rows state a clone size, as once, few, many or a class for expanded clones.

13	many	TRBV5-4	-	TRBJ1-2	CASSEGANYGYTF	TGTGCCAGCAGCGAGGGAGCTAACTATGGCTACACCTTC
14	-	TRBV5-1	TRBD1	TRBJ1-4	CASSLGTAEEKLFF	TGCGCCAGCAGCCTAGGGACAGCTGAAGAAAAACTGTTTTTT
14	-	TRBV28	-	TRBJ1-5	CASNSRDTKEPQHF	TGTGCCAGCAACAGCCGGGACACCAAAGAGCCCCAGCATTTT
15	-	TRBV5-1	TRBD2	TRBJ2-2	CASSFSGTGTGELFF	TGCGCCAGCAGCTTTAGCGGGACGGGCACCGGGGAGCTGTTTTTT
14	-	TRBV7-9	-	TRBJ2-6	CASSEFLGANVLTF	TGTGCCAGCAGCGAGTTCTTGGGGGCCAACGTCCTGACTTTC
18	few	TRBV11-2	TRBD1	TRBJ1-3	CASSLVGRGLSLRNTIYF	TGTGCCAGCAGCTTAGTCGGCAGGGGGCTCTCTCTTAGAAACACCATATATTTT
15	-	TRBV28	-	TRBJ1-5	CASSSSMLRDQPQHF	TGTGCCAGCAGTTCGTCGATGCTCAGGGATCAGCCCCAGCATTTT
11	-	TRBV5-1	-	TRBJ1-1	CASSQGREAFF	TGCGCCAGCAGCCAGGGACGAGAAGCTTTCTTT
15	-	TRBV2	-	TRBJ1-2	CASGEYKGQGAGYTF	TGTGCCAGCGGAGAATACAAGGGCCAGGGAGCGGGCTACACCTTC
13	few	TRBV28	TRBD1	TRBJ2-3	CASSPRRGQAQYF	TGTGCCAGCAGTCCTAGGAGGGGACAGGCGCAGTATTTT
19	few	TRBV19	-	TRBJ2-5	CASSIILAPAGGFRETQYF	TGTGCCAGTAGTATTATATTAGCCCCGGCAGGGGGGTTTAGAGAGACCCAGTACTTC
13	-	TRBV2	TRBD1	TRBJ1-2	CASSSDRVYGYTF	TGTGCCAGCAGCTCGGACAGGGTCTATGGCTACACCTTC
16	-	TRBV9	-	TRBJ2-1	CASSVTWVSPNNEQFF	TGTGCCAGCAGCGTAACGTGGGTATCCCCCAACAATGAGCAGTTCTTC
14	once	TRBV30	TRBD2	TRBJ2-7	CAWTPGRGLYEQYF	TGTGCCTGGACCCCTGGGAGGGGTCTTTACGAGCAGTACTTC
14	-	TRBV6-4	-	TRBJ2-2	CASSVELNTGELFF	TGTGCCAGCAGTGTAGAACTGAACACCGGGGAGCTGTTTTTT
14	-	TRBV19	-	TRBJ1-1	CASRSVGADTEAFF	TGTGCCAGTAGGAGCGTGGGGGCTGACACTGAAGCTTTCTTT
16	-	TRBV5-1	TRBD2	TRBJ2-3	CASSSFGAGGTDTQYF	TGCGCCAGCAGCTCGTTTGGGGCGGGGGGCACAGATACGCAGTATTTT
15	few	TRBV25-1	-	TRBJ2-3	CASSRQGVGTDTQYF	TGTGCCAGCAGTAGGCAGGGCGTCGGCACAGATACGCAGTATTTT
16	-	TRBV6-6	-	TRBJ1-2	CASREITILSNYGYTF	TGTGCCAGCCGGGAAATTACTATCCTTTCTAACTATGGCTACACCTTC
12	-	TRBV6-6	-	TRBJ1-5	CASSYSRSPQHF	TGTGCCAGCAGTTACTCCAGGTCGCCCCAGCATTTT
15	-	TRBV6-6	-	TRBJ2-1	CASSYKGDSYNEQFF	TGTGCCAGCAGTTACAAGGGTGACTCCTACAATGAGCAGTTCTTC
17	-	TRBV4-1	-	TRBJ1-1	CASSQLDLIPTNTEAFF	TGCGCCAGCAGCCAGCTAGACCTTATCCCGACGAACACTGAAGCTTTCTTT
16	few	TRBV27	TRBD2	TRBJ2-2	CASRQPGLAVSGELFF	TGTGCCAGCAGGCAACCGGGACTAGCGGTGTCCGGGGAGCTGTTTTTT
14	-	TRBV21-1	-	TRBJ2-1	CASTKRDPYNEQFF	TGTGCCAGCACTAAGCGGGACCCATACAATGAGCAGTTCTTC
12	-	TRBV11-2	-	TRBJ2-1	CASSRTRNEQFF	TGTGCCAGCAGCCGGACTCGCAATGAGCAGTTCTTC
15	-	TRBV4-2	TRBD1	TRBJ1-3	CASSHNNRGRNTIYF	TGTGCCAGCAGCCATAATAACAGGGGCCGCAACACCATATATTTT
16	-	TRBV28	-	TRBJ2-1	CASRGASTSSYNEQFF	TGTGCCAGCAGGGGGGCCAGTACCAGCTCCTACAATGAGCAGTTCTTC
15	many	TRBV6-5	-	TRBJ2-2	CASSHRAGGRGELFF	TGTGCCAGCAGCCATCGGGCGGGCGGAAGGGGGGAGCTGTTTTTT
14	-	TRBV7-7	TRBD1	TRBJ2-1	CASSGQEKFGEQFF	TGTGCCAGCAGCGGACAGGAGAAGTTTGGTGAGCAGTTCTTC
14	-	TRBV5-1	-	TRBJ1-5	CARSVGGGNQPQHF	TGCGCCCGCAGCGTGGGGGGGGGCAATCAGCCCCAGCATTTT
14	-	TRBV28	-	TRBJ2-1	CASIRGSEYNEQFF	TGTGCCAGCATTCGAGGGAGTGAGTACAATGAGCAGTTCTTC
15	-	TRBV19	-	TRBJ1-5	CASSIDTGRLQPQHF	TGTGCCAGTAGTATAGATACAGGGAGGCTTCAGCCCCAGCATTTT
17	few	TRBV5-1	TRBD2	TRBJ2-5	CASSSHIGTSGEETQYF	TGCGCCAGCAGCTCCCATATCGGGACTAGCGGAGAAGAGACCCAGTACTTC
14	-	TRBV4-2	-	TRBJ1-1	CASSQGQQGSEAFF	TGTGCCAGCAGCCAAGGGCAACAGGGATCTGAAGCTTTCTTT
18	-	TRBV29-1	-	TRBJ1-2	CSVELARSQGSQNYGYTF	TGCAGCGTTGAACTAGCCAGATCACAGGGTTCTCAAAACTATGGCTACACCTTC
14	-	TRBV11-3	-	TRBJ2-7	CASSLEAGDYEQYF	TGTGCCAGCAGCTTAGAGGCAGGGGACTACGAGCAGTACTTC
17	once	TRBV5-1	TRBD2	TRBJ2-2	CASSSRLAGGVSGELFF	TGCGCCAGCAGCTCCAGACTAGCGGGAGGGGTCTCTGGGGAGCTGTTTTTT
16	-	TRBV5-1	TRBD1	TRBJ1-2	CASSSPGQGIGYGYTF	TGCGCCAGCAGCTCACCGGGACAGGGCATCGGCTATGGCTACACCTTC
15	-	TRBV6-5	TRBD1	TRBJ1-2	CASSYRRTGKDGYTF	TGTGCCAGCAGTTACCGGCGGACAGGGAAAGATGGCTACACCTTC
15	-	TRBV5-5	TRBD2	TRBJ2-3	CAGSGTSGYTDTQYF	TGTGCCGGCTCAGGGACTAGCGGCTACACAGATACGCAGTATTTT
15	-	TRBV5-4	TRBD1	TRBJ2-5	CASSGGTGGSKTQYF	TGTGCCAGCAGCGGGGGGACAGGGGGCTCGAAGACCCAGTACTTC
15	-	TRBV5-6	-	TRBJ1-5	CASSLFRGPHQPQHF	TGTGCCAGCAGCTTGTTCCGGGGCCCTCATCAGCCCCAGCATTTT
16	-	TRBV18	TRBD1	TRBJ2-5	CASSPGQGVTQETQYF	TGTGCCAGCTCACCGGGACAGGGGGTAACCCAAGAGACCCAGTACTTC
14	-	TRBV9	TRBD1	TRBJ2-7	CASSLQGASYEQYF	TGTGCCAGCAGCTTACAGGGGGCGTCCTACGAGCAGTACTTC
13	-	TRBV29-1	-	TRBJ2-7	CSVDSTGAGEQYF	TGCAGCGTTGATAGCACGGGGGCCGGCGAGCAGTACTTC
18	few	TRBV19	TRBD1	TRBJ1-2	CASSFYFRDRRSNYGYTF	TGTGCCAGTAGCTTCTATTTCCGGGACAGACGGTCCAACTATGGCTACACCTTC